This T cell receptor beta chain was found in a study of shared clonotypes between healthy human individuals. Whole-study results and caveats: The generation probabilities recorded for non-shared clonotypes fell below those of clonotypes shared by all four donors.

It was across several immunoSEQ plates that each subset's genomic DNA was evenly split. In the original analysis: Filtering of immunoSEQ junctional sequences could not match full-length read filtering. Using immunoSEQ multiplex PCR, the repertoire was profiled, and TCRdb retains in-frame clones only, with some absent. D and trimming come from the DNA, and the V and J calls and clone size come from that table. The table has nearly 2 million clones, approximately 94% seen once. Between the trimmed V and J ends, which lost 5 bases and 5 bases, there was a span of 6 bases. The CDR3 runs 11 residues. Germline V gene data show CDR1 as SEHNR and CDR2 as FQNEAQ (reference sequence). CD45RO negativity and positive selection for CCR7 defined naive CD8 cells, a population that excluded terminally differentiated effector memory CD45RA+ cells. Notes on this clone: Its antigen is unknown.

Sequences were obtained from naive CD8+ T cells sorted from blood. The chain recombines TRBV7-9 with TRBJ2-5, with no clear D. The TCR sequence derives from a man aged 18 to 30 in good health. The CDR3 loop is CASSLYETQYF. The CDR3 coding sequence is TGTGCCAGCAGCCTCTACGAGACCCAGTACTTC.